Listed here are 23 T cell receptor beta chains from one sample, sequenced in a study of pediatric ulcerative colitis (dated by TCRdb to about 2019). During colonoscopy, one to two pinch biopsies were obtained from the rectum for research. The receptor library was made with the immunoSEQ multiplex PCR assay. TCRdb provides this immuneACCESS table in a form limited to in-frame rearrangements. Some clones are lacking; in checked studies, under half of them reflect an unresolved V gene, and why the rest are absent is not known. For this sample the table gives 44,000 or so clones, of which about 79% were detected only once. Clones ranked in the top ten supply over 3% of the sample. What was sequenced was gut tissue. These receptors were collected from a girl aged 5-17 years with moderate ulcerative colitis.

V gene TRBV12-5 combines with J gene TRBJ1-5; D is undetermined. The CDR3 runs to 17 residues. Germline V CDR1 and CDR2: LGHNT, FRNRAP. The germline V and J ends were trimmed by 0 bases and 1 base, with 13 bases remaining between them. The CDR3 is CASGLVHGVGSNQPQHF. The CDR3, as DNA: TGTGCTAGTGGTTTGGTACATGGGGTGGGGAGCAATCAGCCCCAGCATTTT.

The genes are TRBV6-6 and TRBJ2-7; weak D call: TRBD1 (7 bases). V lost 8 bases and J 6 bases, leaving 17 bases between the germline ends. CDR3 length equals 13 residues. Germline assignment: CDR1 MNHNY and CDR2 SVGAGI (reference sequence). The CDR3 nucleotides read TGTGCCAGCCGTCCCAGGGGGGTGAGCGAGCAGTACTTC. This gives the protein CASRPRGVSEQYF.

This clone was counted once. The chain couples TRBV27 to TRBJ2-3; 8 bases map to TRBD2. The CDR3 sequence is 19 residues long. Germline CDR1 is MNHEY and CDR2 is SMNVEV (reference sequence). V dropped 2 bases and J dropped 2; count of bases not matched to a gene: 15. The CDR3 coding sequence is TGTGCCAGCAGTTTAAATCCCTTCCCGACTAGCGCACACACAGATACGCAGTATTTT. As protein: CASSLNPFPTSAHTDTQYF.

This clone was picked up a small number of times. CDR3 protein: CASSQTPQAFF. The CDR3 nucleotides are TGTGCCAGTAGCCAGACCCCTCAAGCTTTCTTT. J is TRBJ1-1 and V is TRBV19, with no clear D. V was pared by 6 bases and J by 9 bases, with 11 bases between. Germline V gene sequence: CDR1 LNHDA, CDR2 SQIVND (reference sequence). The CDR3 consists of 11 residues.

The chain links TRBV19 to TRBJ2-4; TRBD2 matches 9 bases. Losses at the gene ends were 7 bases for V and 4 bases for J; bases not matched to a gene: 2. CDR3 length: 13 residues. Germline V gene data show CDR1 as LNHDA and CDR2 as SQIVND (reference sequence). CDR3 loop: CASKGLAKNIQYF. CDR3 nucleotide sequence: TGTGCCAGTAAGGGACTAGCAAAAAACATTCAGTACTTC.

The chain has TRBV4-1 and TRBJ2-7; 8 positions agree with TRBD1. CDR3 length: 14 amino acids. The V gene end was trimmed by 4 bases and the J gene end by 4 bases; junction bases not matched to a gene: 6. The germline CDR1 and CDR2 sequences are MGHRA and YSYEKL. CDR3 DNA sequence: TGCGCCAGCAGCCCCGGACAGGGTTGGTACGAGCAGTACTTC. The encoded protein is CASSPGQGWYEQYF.

This sequence joins TRBV7-2 and TRBJ2-3, with 7 bases identical to TRBD1. Germline V gene lookup returns CDR1 SGHTA and CDR2 FQGNSA. There are 15 residues in the CDR3. With 3 bases clipped from V and 3 bases from J, the junction kept 6 bases outside the gene matches. The CDR3 DNA sequence: TGTGCCAGCAGCTTGACAGGGATGGGAACAGATACGCAGTATTTT. It yields the protein CASSLTGMGTDTQYF.

V gene TRBV4-1 combines with J gene TRBJ2-7; 7 bases align to TRBD1. The germline CDR1 and CDR2 sequences are MGHRA and YSYEKL. V was clipped by 2 bases and J by 2 bases; unmatched bases: 3. The CDR3 runs to 14 residues. The CDR3 is CASSQMTGTYEQYF. The CDR3 DNA reads as TGCGCCAGCAGCCAAATGACAGGGACCTACGAGCAGTACTTC.

The chain recombines TRBV5-6 with TRBJ2-1, with D possibly being TRBD1 (5 bases). V was shortened by 1 base and J by 9 bases, with 8 bases between the two germline ends. Per the germline V gene, CDR1 is SGHDT and CDR2 is YYEEEE. CDR3 length equals 12 residues. CDR3 sequence reads: CASSLSGFEQFF. The DNA for the CDR3 is TGTGCCAGCAGCTTGTCAGGGTTTGAGCAGTTCTTC. Drawing the rest from reference TRBV5-6 and TRBJ2-1, the complete variable domain is DAGVTQSPTHLIKTRGQQVTLRCSPKSGHDTVSWYQQALGQGPQFIFQYYEEEERQRGNFPDRFSGHQFPNYSSELNVNALLLGDSALYLCASSLSGFEQFFGPGTRLTVL.

This clone was counted only a few times. The rearrangement joins TRBV28 to TRBJ1-4; weak D call: TRBD1 (5 bases). The germline CDR1 and CDR2 sequences are MDHEN and SYDVKM. The CDR3 spans 15 residues. V gave up 3 bases and J gave up 0 bases, with 8 bases separating them. CDR3 in amino acids: CASSFQGPTNEKLFF. The DNA for the CDR3 is TGTGCCAGCAGTTTCCAGGGTCCAACTAATGAAAAACTGTTTTTT.

The rearrangement links TRBV15 to TRBJ1-1, with D unclear. Trimming stripped 0 bases from V and 8 bases from J, with 16 bases between. The CDR3 totals 15 residues. Germline V gene sequence: CDR1 LNHNV, CDR2 YYDKDF (reference sequence). CDR3 amino acids: CATSRDPSRSREAFF. The CDR3 region has the DNA TGTGCCACCAGCAGAGATCCCTCACGATCGAGGGAAGCTTTCTTT.

The chain joins TRBV7-9 to TRBJ2-5; 9 bases match TRBD2. Germline-derived CDR1 and CDR2 are SEHNR and FQNEAQ (reference sequence). Losses at the gene ends were 4 bases for V and 2 bases for J; bases not matched to a gene: 8. The CDR3 loop spans 16 amino acids. CDR3 protein: CASSWRIAGDQETQYF. The CDR3 DNA is TGTGCCAGCAGCTGGAGGATAGCGGGGGATCAAGAGACCCAGTACTTC.

This clone has a handful of counts. This chain links TRBV14 with TRBJ1-1, with D perhaps matching TRBD1 (5 bases). V was trimmed by 5 bases and J by 4 bases, leaving 11 bases between them. CDR3 length equals 13 residues. Looked up from germline, CDR1 is SGHDN and CDR2 is FVKESK. The CDR3 protein is CASSLGEVTEAFF. Written as DNA, the CDR3 is TGTGCCAGCAGCTTGGGGGAGGTCACTGAAGCTTTCTTT.

The chain uses TRBV29-1 and TRBJ1-1; the D is unclear. This CDR3 comprises 12 residues. Deletions cut 4 bases from V and 7 bases from J, with 13 bases between. The germline V gene has CDR1 SQVTM and CDR2 ANQGSEA. CDR3 in amino acids: CSVVSGPNEAFF. Here the CDR3 DNA reads TGCAGCGTTGTGTCCGGTCCAAATGAAGCTTTCTTT.

V is TRBV5-8 and J is TRBJ2-4; D remains ambiguous. Trimming removed 3 bases from V and 6 bases from J, with 10 bases in between. Germline CDR1 SGHTS, CDR2 YDEGEE. CDR3 length equals 13 residues. The CDR3 region is CASSSLHGNIQYF. CDR3 in DNA: TGTGCCAGCAGCTCCCTCCACGGAAACATTCAGTACTTC.

This clone was found a few times. The V and J genes are TRBV7-2 and TRBJ1-5; 7 bases agree with TRBD1. V was clipped by 5 bases and J by 6 bases; unmatched bases: 7. The CDR3 sequence is 14 residues long. Germline lookup yields CDR1 SGHTA and CDR2 FQGNSA. CDR3 sequence reads: CASSLDRAGQPQHF. The CDR3 DNA reads as TGTGCCAGCAGCCTCGACAGGGCTGGTCAGCCCCAGCATTTT.

The chain links TRBV7-2 to TRBJ2-1; D may correspond to TRBD1 or TRBD2 (6 bases each). The V gene's germline CDR1 is SGHTA and CDR2 FQGNSA. The ends were cut back, 1 base at V and 0 bases at J, with 13 bases in the middle. The CDR3 covers 17 residues. The CDR3 sequence: CASSLGGLASSYNEQFF. In DNA, the CDR3 is TGTGCCAGCAGCTTAGGGGGGCTAGCGAGCTCCTACAATGAGCAGTTCTTC.

This sequence joins TRBV4-2 and TRBJ1-2; D is possibly TRBD1 (6 bases). Germline CDR1 and CDR2: LGHNA and YNFKEQ. V dropped 4 bases and J dropped 7 bases, with 10 bases sitting between them. The CDR3 runs to 12 residues. CDR3 amino acids: CASSPQGIGYTF. The CDR3, as DNA: TGTGCCAGCAGCCCGCAGGGGATTGGCTACACCTTC.

The chain joins TRBV6-5 to TRBJ1-2; no clear D gene. The CDR3 length is 13 residues. Deletions cut 5 bases from V and 4 bases from J, with 11 bases between. Germline V CDR1 and CDR2: MNHEY, SVGAGI. CDR3 nucleotide sequence: TGTGCCAGCAGTGAGGTATCCCTCTATGGCTACACCTTC. This sequence encodes CASSEVSLYGYTF.

The V and J genes are TRBV20-1 and TRBJ1-2; no definite D call. Germline V gene data show CDR1 as DFQATT and CDR2 as SNEGSKA (reference sequence). The CDR3 is 10 residues long. CDR3 DNA sequence: TGCAGCGGCGGTCAATATGGCTACACCTTC. Its translation is CSGGQYGYTF.

This rearrangement joins TRBV15 to TRBJ1-5; D remains ambiguous. CDR1 LNHNV and CDR2 YYDKDF come from the germline V gene (reference sequence). The CDR3 runs 13 residues. V was trimmed by 4 bases and J by 9 bases, leaving 13 bases between them. The CDR3 here is CATSKGPAGPQHF. The DNA for the CDR3 is TGTGCCACCAGCAAAGGACCGGCGGGGCCCCAGCATTTT.

The chain employs TRBV5-6 and TRBJ2-7; D is ambiguous. Germline V lookup: CDR1 SGHDT, CDR2 YYEEEE. The CDR3 sequence is 12 residues long. Trimming removed 4 bases at V and 3 bases at J, with 8 bases between. As DNA, the CDR3 is TGTGCCAGCAGCCTAAATAACTACGAGCAGTACTTC. Its protein product is CASSLNNYEQYF.

The chain is built from TRBV6-6 and TRBJ1-1; D not resolved. Trimming cost V 4 bases and J 1 base, with 7 bases left between them. Germline CDR1 and CDR2: MNHNY and SVGAGI (reference sequence). CDR3 length: 13 amino acids. The CDR3 here is CASSSVGNTEAFF. CDR3 bases: TGTGCCAGCAGTTCGGTAGGGAACACTGAAGCTTTCTTT.